This section outlines one TCR beta chain sequence together with its context. No antigen is known for it. The CDR3 has 13 amino acids. Trimming pared 6 bases from V and 4 bases from J, leaving 12 bases between. Germline CDR1 MDHEN, CDR2 SYDVKM. Assay: immunoSEQ multiplex PCR; the TCRdb copy retains only in-frame clones and omits some. Here the sample spans about 150,000 clones, about 88% being singletons. The record originates from a study of cytomegalovirus exposure and HLA in healthy donors. Study information: The platform used for the roughly 130 validation repertoires matched that of the 500 to 850 first-cohort repertoires, a later analysis reported. Points from the study as a whole: The classifier was said to identify cytomegalovirus status with high specificity and sensitivity.

The genes are TRBV28 and TRBJ1-2; possible D gene TRBD1, 5 bases. Sequencing was done on a sample of PBMCs. This TCR was recovered from a woman younger than 35 in good health and CMV-seropositive. CDR3 DNA sequence: TGTGCCAGCAGCTGGGGCCAGGGCTATGGCTACACCTTC. Protein sequence: CASSWGQGYGYTF.